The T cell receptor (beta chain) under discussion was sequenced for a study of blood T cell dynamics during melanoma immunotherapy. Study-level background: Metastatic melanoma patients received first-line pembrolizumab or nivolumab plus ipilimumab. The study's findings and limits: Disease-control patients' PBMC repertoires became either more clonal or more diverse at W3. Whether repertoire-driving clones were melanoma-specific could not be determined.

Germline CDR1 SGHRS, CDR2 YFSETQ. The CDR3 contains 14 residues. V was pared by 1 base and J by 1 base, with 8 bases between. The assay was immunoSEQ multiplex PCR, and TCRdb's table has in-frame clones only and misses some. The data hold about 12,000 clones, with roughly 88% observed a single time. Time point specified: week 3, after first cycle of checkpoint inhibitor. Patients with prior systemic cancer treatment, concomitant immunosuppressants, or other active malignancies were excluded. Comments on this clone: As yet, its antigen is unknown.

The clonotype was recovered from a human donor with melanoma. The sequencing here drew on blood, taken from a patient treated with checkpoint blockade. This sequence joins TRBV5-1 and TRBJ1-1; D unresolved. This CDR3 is CASSLRERNTEAFF. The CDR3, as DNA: TGCGCCAGCAGCTTGCGGGAGAGGAACACTGAAGCTTTCTTT.